The rows below give T cell receptor beta chains drawn from one sample of a study of blood T cells in healthy people across ages. TCRdb re-called the 5' RACE reads through MiXCR, storing one row per CDR3 protein. This table has hundreds of thousands of distinct CDR3 sequences, around 45% appearing once. Sequenced: blood. All receptors derive from a man in his fifties or sixties in good health. Each CDR3 is given with its conserved first and last residue. D genes are given only for firm matches. Expanded clones get a size class; other rows say once, few or many, or leave the size out.

TRBV5-4,-,-,TRBJ2-3,TGTGCCAGCAGCCGACGTTTAGCAGGGGCCACAGATACGCAGTATTTT,CASSRRLAGATDTQYF
TRBV12-3/TRBV12-4,-,-,TRBJ2-7,TGTGCCAGCAGTTTATTGGAGGGGAACGAGCAGTACTTC,CASSLLEGNEQYF
TRBV11-3,-,TRBD2,TRBJ2-5,TGTGCCAGCCGAACTAGCGGGGGCCCTCGTAAAGGGACCCAGTACTTC,CASRTSGGPRKGTQYF
TRBV12-3/TRBV12-4,-,TRBD1,TRBJ1-6,TGTGCCAGCAGTTTCCGGACAGGGAGCTCCTATAATTCACCCCTCCACTTT,CASSFRTGSSYNSPLHF
TRBV6-1,-,-,TRBJ1-5,TGTGCCAGCAGTGAAGGCCCGGATCAGCCCCAGCATTTT,CASSEGPDQPQHF
TRBV4-3,-,-,TRBJ2-3,TGCGCCAGCAGCCGGTCCACAGGGACGGCCACAGATACGCAGTATTTT,CASSRSTGTATDTQYF
TRBV6-5,-,-,TRBJ2-3,TGTGCCAGCGGGAGGCGGGATGGGGCAGATACGCAGTATTTT,CASGRRDGADTQYF
TRBV5-1,many,-,TRBJ2-6,TGCGCCAGCAGCTTACTACAGCCTGGGGCCAACGTCCTGACTTTC,CASSLLQPGANVLTF
TRBV7-9,few,-,TRBJ2-3,TGTGCCAGCAGCGTGGCCGCGTACACAGATACGCAGTATTTT,CASSVAAYTDTQYF
TRBV4-1,-,TRBD2,TRBJ2-7,TGCGCCAGCAGCCAAGCCCAGCGGGGGGTGTCCTCCTACGAGCAGTACTTC,CASSQAQRGVSSYEQYF
TRBV6-1,many,-,TRBJ1-5,TGTGCCAGCAGTGAAGCGAATCAGCCCCAGCATTTT,CASSEANQPQHF
TRBV20-1,few,-,TRBJ2-4,TGCAGTGCTATCGTATTTCAGCTAGCCAAAAACATTCAGTACTTC,CSAIVFQLAKNIQYF
TRBV6-2/TRBV6-3,few,-,TRBJ2-7,TGTGCCAGCAGTTACTCGAGAAGGACCACCTACGAGCAGTACTTC,CASSYSRRTTYEQYF
TRBV6-6,few,-,TRBJ1-5,TGTGCCAGCAGCTCCTACTTACCCAGCAATCAGCCCCAGCATTTT,CASSSYLPSNQPQHF
TRBV20-1,-,-,TRBJ2-3,TGCAGTGGCGGCCTGCGGGGACGAGCGCAGTATTTT,CSGGLRGRAQYF
TRBV29-1,-,TRBD1,TRBJ1-2,TGCAGCGTGCCCGACAGGGCTGGCTACACCTTC,CSVPDRAGYTF
TRBV20-1,-,-,TRBJ1-6,TGCAGTGCGAAAGGGGGGGGGCACCGGGATTCACCCCTCCACTTT,CSAKGGGHRDSPLHF
TRBV28,many,TRBD2,TRBJ2-5,TGTGCCAGCAGATCCTCCTTGCGGGGGGAGACCCAGTACTTC,CASRSSLRGETQYF
TRBV6-2/TRBV6-3,-,-,TRBJ2-1,TGTGCCAGCAGCGGTTCCTTGATCGGGACATCCAAGTTCTTC,CASSGSLIGTSKFF
TRBV30,-,-,TRBJ2-7,TGTGCCTGGAGCGGGACAAATTACGAGCAGTACTTC,CAWSGTNYEQYF
TRBV18,-,-,TRBJ2-7,TGTGCCAGCTCACCATGGGCGTCGGGCAGCTCCTACGAGCAGTACTTC,CASSPWASGSSYEQYF
TRBV7-9,few,TRBD1,TRBJ2-1,TGTGCCAGCAGCGTGGACAGGGGGTCCTACAATGAGCAGTTCTTC,CASSVDRGSYNEQFF
TRBV7-9,few,-,TRBJ2-4,TGTGCCAGCAGCTTAGCGGAGGGCCCCGTGTACTTC,CASSLAEGPVYF
TRBV7-3,-,TRBD1,TRBJ2-1,TGTGCCAGCAGCGCCGGGACAGGGGTTAGAAATGAGCAGTTCTTC,CASSAGTGVRNEQFF
TRBV5-1,many,TRBD2,TRBJ2-1,TGCGCCAGCAGCTCGAGGGGACTAGCGGACTACAATGAGCAGTTCTTC,CASSSRGLADYNEQFF
TRBV12-3/TRBV12-4,few,TRBD1,TRBJ2-7,TGTGCCAGCAGTTTTTACGGACAGGGATTATCCTACGAGCAGTACTTC,CASSFYGQGLSYEQYF
TRBV3-1,-,-,TRBJ2-7,TGTGCCAGCAGCCCTACTGTATGGGTTCGCTACGAGCAGTACTTC,CASSPTVWVRYEQYF
TRBV28,-,-,TRBJ2-4,TGTGCCAGCAGCTTAAGGGGAAACATTCAGTACTTC,CASSLRGNIQYF
TRBV4-3,-,-,TRBJ1-4,TGCGCCAGCAGCCGCACGACAGTAGCAACTAATGAAAAACTGTTTTTT,CASSRTTVATNEKLFF
TRBV28,-,-,TRBJ1-6,TGTGCCAGCAGCCCCTCAGTAACGAGAGCTTCACCCCTCCACTTT,CASSPSVTRASPLHF
TRBV20-1,-,TRBD2,TRBJ2-1,TGCAGTGCTAGCGGAGCGGGGGGGCCCCTAAACAATGAGCAGTTCTTC,CSASGAGGPLNNEQFF
TRBV5-1,once,-,TRBJ1-6,TGCGCCAGCAGCTTGGAAACTACAGAATCCGGTTCACCCCTCCACTTT,CASSLETTESGSPLHF
TRBV25-1,-,-,TRBJ1-1,TGTGCCAGCAGTGCGGGGGTGGGCACTGAAGCTTTCTTT,CASSAGVGTEAFF
TRBV10-3,few,TRBD2,TRBJ2-3,TGTGCCATCAGTGAGTCGACTAGCGGGGGTACAGATACGCAGTATTTT,CAISESTSGGTDTQYF
TRBV20-1,-,-,TRBJ2-5,TGCAGTGCCGATCCGACTCGGGCAGGGGAGACCCAGTACTTC,CSADPTRAGETQYF
TRBV12-3/TRBV12-4,-,TRBD2,TRBJ2-3,TGTGCCAGCAGTTTAGGACTAGCGGGGCTTAATACGCAGTATTTT,CASSLGLAGLNTQYF
TRBV7-9,-,-,TRBJ2-2,TGTGCCAGCAGCCGGGACGATACGAACACCGGGGAGCTGTTTTTT,CASSRDDTNTGELFF